In its sample, the clone carrying this TCR beta chain was seen once. The target antigen is unknown. The CDR3 sequence is 11 residues long. Trimming left V 10 bases short and J 2 bases short, with 9 bases between. Looked up from germline, CDR1 is MNHEY and CDR2 is SVGAGI. This record comes from a study of T cell repertoires in ileal Crohn's disease. Whole-study context: Median disease duration was 7.9 years; 35% smoked at surgery. About half received postoperative treatment, about ten with thiopurines and around 20 anti-TNF.

Sequencing was performed with immunoSEQ multiplex PCR; in TCRdb, only in-frame clones are kept and a portion is missing. Among about 17,000 clones listed, roughly three fifths were seen once. Study-wide results and limits: Every patient over 26.8% clonality showed endoscopic recurrence.

Sequencing used ileal tissue. This chain joins TRBV6-5 and TRBJ2-7; D ambiguous. The source is an adult with Crohn's disease. The DNA for the CDR3 is TGTGCCATACCGCGGCCCTACGAGCAGTACTTC. This translates into CAIPRPYEQYF.